This T cell receptor (beta chain) is from a study of T cell responses to AZD1222 COVID-19 vaccine. Study-wide findings and caveats: Baseline serostatus was positive in only six AZD1222 recipients.

Sequenced by immunoSEQ multiplex PCR; TCRdb stores in-frame clones only, minus some. Of about 160,000 clones listed, approximately 90% are singletons. The germline gives CDR1 MNHEY, CDR2 SVGAGI. The CDR3 runs 14 residues. Losses at the gene ends were 5 bases for V and 5 bases for J; bases not matched to a gene: 6. In the case of this clone: The target antigen is unknown.

Sequencing used peripheral blood, obtained 28 days after the second AZD1222 dose. This TCR was recovered from an adult who received the AZD1222 COVID-19 vaccine. The chain joins TRBV6-5 to TRBJ1-3, with TRBD1 identical over 7 bases. The DNA for the CDR3 is TGTGCCAGCAGTCCGGGACAGAGGAGAAACACCATATATTTT. Its translation is CASSPGQRRNTIYF.